This TCR beta chain was recorded in a study of vaccination effects on CD4 cells after COVID-19. Study-wide background: Post-vaccine sample collection fell at a median of 72 days after the second dose.

Viral peptide pools were used in the ViraFEST assay to expand antigen-specific CD4+ T cells, and sequencing came afterward. Culture proceeded for more than 8 days, and CD4+ T cells were then isolated. The vaccine given was either BNT162b2 or mRNA-1273, in two doses. Days 3 and 7 saw half the medium replaced with IL-2 medium. Remarks on this clone: Its antigen is currently unknown.

CDR3 length equals 16 residues. Germline-derived CDR1 and CDR2 are KGHSH and LQKENI. V gave up 4 bases and J gave up 0 bases; unmatched junction bases: 7. The repertoire was sequenced with immunoSEQ multiplex PCR; TCRdb's copy has only in-frame clones and lacks some. The table records 23,000 or so clones, 75% to 85% of them present only once. Sequences were derived from CD4+ T cells from PBMCs cultured with SARS-CoV-2 spike peptides, sampled after COVID-19 vaccination. The receptor was derived from a human donor who received a COVID-19 vaccine. Some clones in this sample may be carry-over from other donors' samples. The V call is TRBV18, the J call TRBJ1-1; 8 bases fit TRBD1. CDR3 nucleotide sequence: TGTGCCAGCTCACTAGGGACAGGCTATCTGAACACTGAAGCTTTCTTT. Its translation is CASSLGTGYLNTEAFF.